Following are 7 T cell receptor beta chains from one sample sequenced in a study of blood T cell repertoires in COVID-19 (dated by TCRdb to the early 2020s). Preparation of the library involved the immunoSEQ multiplex PCR assay. Entries here come from immuneACCESS through TCRdb and include only in-frame sequences with V and J called. Some clones fail to appear in such tables; in the studies checked, an unresolved V gene covers under half of the shortfall, and the cause of the remainder is unknown. For this sample there are around 280,000 clones; around 87% appear just once. The top ten hold over 1% of the sample. Sequenced sample: peripheral blood. The receptors were gathered from a man between 65 and 85 years old with acute or convalescent COVID-19.

The CDR3 DNA follows: TGTGCCAGCAGCACAGGGATAGTGAATCAGCCCCAGCATTTT. This gives the protein CASSTGIVNQPQHF. J is TRBJ1-5 and V is TRBV7-2; maybe TRBD1 (6 bases). The CDR3 extends over 14 amino acids. Germline assignment: CDR1 SGHTA and CDR2 FQGNSA. The V and J ends lost 5 bases and 4 bases respectively, with 12 bases between them.

CDR3 region: CASSAAWDTQYF. Here the CDR3 DNA reads TGTGCCAGCAGCGCTGCGTGGGATACGCAGTATTTT. The V call is TRBV9, the J call TRBJ2-3; D call uncertain. The CDR3 runs to 12 residues. Per the germline V gene, CDR1 is SGDLS and CDR2 is YYNGEE. Between the trimmed V and J ends, which lost 3 bases and 6 bases, there was a span of 8 bases.

The V and J genes are TRBV11-2 and TRBJ2-2; D perhaps matches TRBD2 (6 bases). There are 16 residues in the CDR3. CDR1 SGHAT and CDR2 FQNNGV come from the germline V gene. V was cut by 5 bases and J by 0 bases, with 13 bases left in between. CDR3 region: CASSPPWDSNTGELFF. CDR3 DNA sequence: TGTGCCAGCAGCCCACCTTGGGACTCGAACACCGGGGAGCTGTTTTTT.

J is TRBJ1-5 and V is TRBV7-2; TRBD1 aligns across 7 bases. Germline trimming cut 7 bases from V and 1 base from J; bases unmatched to any gene: 7. CDR1 and CDR2 from the germline V gene are SGHTA and FQGNSA. The CDR3 is made up of 15 amino acids. The CDR3 loop is CASTSQGWSNQPQHF. CDR3 sequence (DNA): TGTGCCAGCACCTCACAGGGGTGGAGCAATCAGCCCCAGCATTTT. The full variable domain, with the rest looked up from reference TRBV7-2 and TRBJ1-5, is GAGVSQSPSNKVTEKGKDVELRCDPISGHTALYWYRQSLGQGLEFLIYFQGNSAPDKSGLPSDRFSAERTGGSVSTLTIQRTQQEDSAVYLCASTSQGWSNQPQHFGDGTRLSIL.

As for this clone: This sample also contains other DNA sequences that code for the same CDR3. This chain connects TRBV3-1 (or the pseudogene TRBV3-2) to TRBJ2-7, with 9 bases lining up with TRBD1. CDR1 and CDR2 (germline): LGHDT, YNNKEL (reference sequence). The V and J ends lost 5 bases and 4 bases, in that order; junction bases with no gene match: 6. The CDR3 consists of 14 residues. The CDR3 nucleotides read TGTGCCAGCAGCTCCGGGACAGGGTCTTACGAGCAGTACTTC. Translation gives CASSSGTGSYEQYF.

The chain recombines TRBV6-6 with TRBJ2-7; D gene ambiguous. V lost 6 bases to trimming and J lost 0 bases, with 12 bases between them. The germline CDR1 and CDR2 sequences are MNHNY and SVGAGI (reference sequence). CDR3 length equals 14 residues. CDR3 sequence reads: CASRRSASSYEQYF. CDR3 bases: TGTGCCAGCAGGCGGAGCGCCTCCTCCTACGAGCAGTACTTC.

The J gene is TRBJ2-3, the V gene TRBV13; 10 bases are a match to TRBD2. CDR3 length equals 15 residues. Germline assignment: CDR1 PRHDT and CDR2 FYEKMQ (reference sequence). Losses at the gene ends were 5 bases for V and 4 bases for J; bases not matched to a gene: 6. Here the CDR3 reads CASSISGGLSDTQYF. The DNA of the CDR3 is TGTGCCAGCAGCATTAGCGGGGGGCTGTCAGATACGCAGTATTTT.